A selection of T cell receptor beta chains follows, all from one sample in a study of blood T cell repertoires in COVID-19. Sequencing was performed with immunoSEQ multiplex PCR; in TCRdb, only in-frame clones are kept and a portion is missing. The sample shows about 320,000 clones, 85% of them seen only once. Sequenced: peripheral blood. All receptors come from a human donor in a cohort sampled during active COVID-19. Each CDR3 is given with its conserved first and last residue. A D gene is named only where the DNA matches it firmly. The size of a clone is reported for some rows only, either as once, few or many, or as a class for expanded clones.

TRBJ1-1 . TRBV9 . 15 TGTGCCAGCAGCCCCCGAGGAGTCGGGAACACTGAAGCTTTCTTT CASSPRGVGNTEAFF
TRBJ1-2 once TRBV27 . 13 TGTGCCAGCAGTTCCCCGGGGTTCTATGGCTACACCTTC CASSSPGFYGYTF
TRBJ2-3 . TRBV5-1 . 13 TGCGCCAGCAGCTTGGTCGGTACAGATACGCAGTATTTT CASSLVGTDTQYF
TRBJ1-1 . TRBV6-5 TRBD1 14 TGTGCCAGCAGCGTGGGACAGTCGAACACTGAAGCTTTCTTT CASSVGQSNTEAFF
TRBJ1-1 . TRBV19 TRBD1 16 TGTGCCAGCGCAGCGCTCAGGGGGCCCGGGGGCCTCGAAGCTTTCTTT CASAALRGPGGLEAFF
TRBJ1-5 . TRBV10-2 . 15 TGCGCCAGCAGTGTAACCAGTCCTAGCAATCAGCCCCAGCATTTT CASSVTSPSNQPQHF
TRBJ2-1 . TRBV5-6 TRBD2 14 TGTGCCAGCAGCCCCGGACTAGAAGGGGATGAGCAGTTCTTC CASSPGLEGDEQFF
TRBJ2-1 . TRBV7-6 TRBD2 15 TGTGCCAGCAGTTTCATAGCGGGGGGGCTTAATGAGCAGTTCTTC CASSFIAGGLNEQFF
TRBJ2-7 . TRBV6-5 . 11 TGTGCCAGCAAGTGGCTCGACGAGCAGTACTTC CASKWLDEQYF
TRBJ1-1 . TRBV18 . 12 TGTGCCAGCTCACCCCTTCCCCCTGAAGCTTTCTTT CASSPLPPEAFF
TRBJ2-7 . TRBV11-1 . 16 TGTGCCAGCAGCTTAGAACCGGGACTGCTGGCCTACGAGCAGTACTTC CASSLEPGLLAYEQYF
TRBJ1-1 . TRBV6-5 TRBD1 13 TGTGCCAGCAGCCGACAGGGGGGGGCCGAAGCTTTCTTT CASSRQGGAEAFF
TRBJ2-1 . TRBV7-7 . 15 TGTGCCAGCAGCCCGGTCGCAGGGGTTGAGGGTGAGCAGTTCTTC CASSPVAGVEGEQFF
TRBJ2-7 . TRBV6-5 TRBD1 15 TGTGCCAGCACCGTGATGTCAGGGGGCCTTAGGGAGCAGTACTTC CASTVMSGGLREQYF